These T cell receptor beta chains were read from a single sample in a study of T cells and Merkel cell carcinoma outcomes. Measured with immunoSEQ multiplex PCR; TCRdb has only the in-frame clones, and not every one. The sample includes approximately 7,000 clones, less than 95% of them seen just once. The sequencing sample was made of tumor tissue from Merkel cell carcinoma. The receptor source for this set is a human donor with Merkel cell carcinoma. Both conserved end residues are part of each CDR3. A D gene is named only where the DNA matches it firmly. Size values are once, few and many counts, or a class for expanded clones, and some rows have none.

J,size,D,V,DNA,CDR3
TRBJ1-2,.,.,TRBV4-3,TGCGCCAGCAGCCAAAAAACAGGACTGAGCTATGGCTACACCTTC,CASSQKTGLSYGYTF
TRBJ1-1,.,.,TRBV29-1,TGCAGCGTTGAAGGCAGCGTGATGAACACTGAAGCTTTCTTT,CSVEGSVMNTEAFF
TRBJ2-7,.,.,TRBV30,TGTGCTCTTATCCACGGCAGTACGGACGAGCAGTACTTC,CALIHGSTDEQYF
TRBJ1-2,.,TRBD1,TRBV11-2,TGTGCCAGCAGCTTGGACTCCGGGACAGTTTATGGCTACACCTTC,CASSLDSGTVYGYTF
TRBJ2-1,.,TRBD2,TRBV7-8,TGTGCCAGCAGCCCGAGCGGGGGTTCCTACAATGAGCAGTTCTTC,CASSPSGGSYNEQFF
TRBJ2-7,.,TRBD2,TRBV5-6,TGTGCCAGCAGCGCCGGGAGGGGCGCCTACGAGCAGTACTTC,CASSAGRGAYEQYF
TRBJ1-3,.,.,TRBV10-3,TGTGCCATCAGTGAGGGTAGAGGGAAGAATGCGGGAAACACCATATATTTT,CAISEGRGKNAGNTIYF
TRBJ1-1,.,.,TRBV6-6,TGTGCCAGCAGTTACCCGAGTGGGGTCGAAGCTTTCTTT,CASSYPSGVEAFF
TRBJ2-6,.,TRBD2,TRBV28,TGTGCCAGCAGTCCCGGACTAGCGGGGGTTGGGGCCAACGTCCTGACTTTC,CASSPGLAGVGANVLTF
TRBJ1-5,.,.,TRBV2,TGTGCCAGCAGTGAAGAGGTTAGGGCCCAGCATTTT,CASSEEVRAQHF
TRBJ2-7,.,.,TRBV29-1,TGCAGCGTTGGGCAGACCAGCAGTTACGAGCAGTACTTC,CSVGQTSSYEQYF
TRBJ1-5,.,.,TRBV19,TGTGCCAGTAGGACCTATAGCAATCAGCCCCAGCATTTT,CASRTYSNQPQHF
TRBJ1-6,once,.,TRBV27,TGTGCCAGCAGTTTGGGGCCTTATAAGTTCGTATCCTATAATTCACCCCTCCACTTT,CASSLGPYKFVSYNSPLHF
TRBJ2-3,.,.,TRBV15,TGTGCCACCAGCAGAGCCGGCGGGGCCGACCCCCGGGATACGCAGTATTTT,CATSRAGGADPRDTQYF
TRBJ2-1,.,.,TRBV10-3,TGTGCCATCAGTGGGGTTAGGGCCGGTGACACGTCCTACAATGAGCAGTTCTTC,CAISGVRAGDTSYNEQFF
TRBJ1-5,once,.,TRBV19,TGTGCCAGTAGTATCCAGGACCTTCAGCCCCAGCATTTT,CASSIQDLQPQHF
TRBJ2-2,.,TRBD2,TRBV11-2,TGTGCCAGCAGCTTAGAAGGTCTAGCGGGGAATGGGGAGCTGTTTTTT,CASSLEGLAGNGELFF
TRBJ1-5,.,.,TRBV19,TGTGCCAGTATGGGGGGTGTACAGGCACCCCGCAGCAATCAGCCCCAGCATTTT,CASMGGVQAPRSNQPQHF
TRBJ2-3,.,.,TRBV7-3,TGTGCCAGCAGCTTGGAGCCAATTAGCTTAAGTAGCACAGATACGCAGTATTTT,CASSLEPISLSSTDTQYF
TRBJ1-5,.,.,TRBV5-5,TGTGCCAGCAGCTCCGGAGGCCAGGGCAATCAGCCCCAGCATTTT,CASSSGGQGNQPQHF
TRBJ2-4,.,TRBD1,TRBV7-9,TGTGCCAGCAGCTTACAGGGGGCTTTGAACATTCAGTACTTC,CASSLQGALNIQYF
TRBJ1-1,.,.,TRBV10-1,TGCGCCAGCAGTGAGAGTCGACGGAACACTGAAGCTTTCTTT,CASSESRRNTEAFF
TRBJ2-1,.,.,TRBV25-1,TGTGCCAGTACCGGGACCAACTACAATGAGCAGTTCTTC,CASTGTNYNEQFF
TRBJ1-2,.,.,TRBV15,TGTGCCACCAGCAGAGATAGTGTGAACTATGGTTACACCTTC,CATSRDSVNYGYTF
TRBJ2-3,.,TRBD1,TRBV4-1,TGCGCCACAGGGACAGCTAACACAGATACGCAGTATTTT,CATGTANTDTQYF
TRBJ1-2,.,.,TRBV25-1,TGTGCCAGCAGTGAATATTCGGCAGGGATGGCCTATGGCTACACCTTC,CASSEYSAGMAYGYTF
TRBJ1-5,.,.,TRBV7-9,TGTGCCAGTGGGGACGGCAATCAGCCCCAGCATTTT,CASGDGNQPQHF
TRBJ2-3,.,TRBD2,TRBV9,TGTGCCAGCAGCAACCGGGGGAGGGGAGTTGATACGCAGTATTTT,CASSNRGRGVDTQYF
TRBJ1-1,.,.,TRBV2,TGTGCCAGCAGGGCGGACAGGAACACTGAAGCTTTCTTT,CASRADRNTEAFF
TRBJ2-7,once,TRBD1,TRBV5-1,TGCGCCAGCACCCGGGACAGTTTATCCTACGAGCAGTACTTC,CASTRDSLSYEQYF
TRBJ2-7,.,.,TRBV7-9,TGTGCCAGCAGCCGACGAGCAAACTACGAGCAGTACTTC,CASSRRANYEQYF
TRBJ2-1,.,.,TRBV29-1,TGCAGCGTTGAGGCTAGGGCCTATGAGCAGTTCTTC,CSVEARAYEQFF
TRBJ2-7,.,.,TRBV9,TGTGCCAGCAGCGTAGGGGCCGGGGAGTCTCACGAGCAGTACTTC,CASSVGAGESHEQYF
TRBJ1-2,.,.,TRBV4-1,TGCGCCAGCAGCCAATCACTTTTTAACTATGGCTACACCTTC,CASSQSLFNYGYTF
TRBJ2-7,.,.,TRBV29-1,TGCAGCGTTGAATCCCCTGACAGAGACTATGAGCAGTACTTC,CSVESPDRDYEQYF
TRBJ1-5,.,.,TRBV5-1,TGCGCCAGCAGCTCCGGTGGGGAGGGGTCCCAGCCCCAGCATTTT,CASSSGGEGSQPQHF
TRBJ1-1,.,TRBD1,TRBV6-1,TGTGCCAGCAGTGAAATGGGACAGGGAAGCACTGAAGCTTTCTTT,CASSEMGQGSTEAFF
TRBJ1-3,.,TRBD1,TRBV4-2,TGTGCCAGCAGCCAAGATCCAGCAGGGGGTTCTGGAAACACCATATATTTT,CASSQDPAGGSGNTIYF